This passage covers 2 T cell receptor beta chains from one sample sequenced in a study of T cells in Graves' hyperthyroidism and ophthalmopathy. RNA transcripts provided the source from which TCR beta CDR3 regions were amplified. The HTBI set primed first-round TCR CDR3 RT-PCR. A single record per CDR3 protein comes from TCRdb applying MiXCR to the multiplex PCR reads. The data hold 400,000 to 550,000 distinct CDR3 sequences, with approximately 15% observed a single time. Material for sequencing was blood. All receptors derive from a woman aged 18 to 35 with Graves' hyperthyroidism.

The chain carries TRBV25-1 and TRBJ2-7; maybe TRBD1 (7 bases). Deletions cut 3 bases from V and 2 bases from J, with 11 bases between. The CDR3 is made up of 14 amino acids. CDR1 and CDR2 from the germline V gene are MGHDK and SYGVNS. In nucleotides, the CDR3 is TGTGCCAGCAGTGATTCAGGGGGGCCCTACGAGCAGTACTTC. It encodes CASSDSGGPYEQYF.

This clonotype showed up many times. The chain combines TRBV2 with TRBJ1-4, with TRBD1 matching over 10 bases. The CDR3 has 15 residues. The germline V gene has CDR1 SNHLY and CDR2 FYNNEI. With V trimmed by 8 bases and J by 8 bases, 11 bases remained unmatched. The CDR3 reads CASGGQGGKREKLFF. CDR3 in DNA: TGTGCCAGCGGAGGACAGGGGGGTAAGAGGGAAAAACTGTTTTTT.